Sequencing of this T cell receptor beta chain was carried out in a study of response to subunit inactivated influenza vaccine (dated by TCRdb to the late 2010s). Background on the whole study: To follow how T cells responded to a trivalent subunit inactivated influenza vaccine, the researchers relied on deep quantitative profiling of the T cell receptor repertoire.

Concerning this clonotype itself: What this receptor recognizes is not known. Nothing much larger sits one base from this clone, and base qualities are not available.

Cut back by 3 bases and 1 base, the V and J ends lie 6 bases apart. In the germline V gene (reference sequence), CDR1 corresponds to DFQATT and CDR2 to SNEGSKA. The CDR3 contains 13 residues, cysteine and phenylalanine counted. Kept here is only the CDR3 DNA, which spans 39 bases and is read in frame from base 1. General study outcomes and caveats: According to the authors, only a limited number of new T cells may be recruited by each seasonal influenza vaccination.

Library construction relied on RT-PCR. The run used an Illumina HiSeq 2500. The public reads were reprocessed in TCRdb via fastp at Q25 and MiXCR, keeping in-frame beta chains. Rows matching on CDR3 protein sequence are summarized as one entry with the most common DNA and genes. Counted in this sample were more than 700,000 distinct CDR3 sequences; around 20% of them appeared once. Roughly a tenth of the sample goes to the ten largest clones. The chain is encoded by TRBV20-1 joined to TRBJ2-2, with TRBD2 as a weak D call on 5 bases. Sequenced here: PBMCs from blood, sampled about 5 days after vaccination. This TCR was sampled from a man aged 45-60 years who received an inactivated influenza vaccine. Donor details come from another sample of the same person, matched by shared clones. CDR3 sequence: CSASRENTGELFF. The DNA sequence is given as TGCAGTGCTAGCCGGGAGAACACCGGGGAGCTGTTTTTT.